The following is a T cell receptor (beta chain) sequence with its context. Its antigen remains unidentified. The CDR3 has 15 residues. Germline loops: CDR1 MNHEY, CDR2 SMNVEV (reference sequence). Trimming cost V 6 bases and J 0 bases; bases outside gene matches: 7. The sample belongs to a study of siplizumab effects on memory and regulatory T cells. Produced via immunoSEQ multiplex PCR; TCRdb's table is partial and in-frame only. The sample contains about 100,000 clones, 94% of which appear only once. Findings and limits, study-wide: Alloreactive sequences tracing back to unstimulated CD4+ memory cells were significantly reduced by siplizumab. No assignable naive or memory phenotype existed for roughly 80-96% of proliferating CD4+ or CD8+ clones.

This clonotype was obtained from a human donor in good health. The sample taken for sequencing was non-Treg CD4+ T cells sorted from blood. This rearrangement joins TRBV27 to TRBJ1-2; 7 nucleotides match TRBD1. CDR3 loop: CASRRETGTNYGYTF. The CDR3 nucleotides read TGTGCCAGCAGAAGGGAGACAGGGACTAACTATGGCTACACCTTC.